This T cell receptor beta chain was observed in a study of CD8 T cells in Susac syndrome. Trimming at V came to 6 bases and at J to 2 bases, leaving 9 bases not matched to a gene. Germline CDR1 is MNHNS and CDR2 is SASEGT. The CDR3 consists of 16 residues. RNA amounts of roughly 0.5 to 1 ug underwent reverse transcription with random hexamers. TCRdb processed the immunoSEQ multiplex PCR reads anew with MiXCR; each CDR3 protein has one entry. The table lists 120,000 or so distinct CDR3 sequences, around 94% of them singletons. The TCR sequence derives from a human donor with Susac syndrome. The chain is built from TRBV6-1 and TRBJ2-1, with 8 bases matching TRBD2. The specimen sequenced was CD8+ T cells from PBMCs. CDR3 sequence: CASRPRGSGTYNEQFF. CDR3 nucleotides: TGTGCCAGCAGACCACGGGGTAGCGGGACCTACAATGAGCAGTTCTTC.